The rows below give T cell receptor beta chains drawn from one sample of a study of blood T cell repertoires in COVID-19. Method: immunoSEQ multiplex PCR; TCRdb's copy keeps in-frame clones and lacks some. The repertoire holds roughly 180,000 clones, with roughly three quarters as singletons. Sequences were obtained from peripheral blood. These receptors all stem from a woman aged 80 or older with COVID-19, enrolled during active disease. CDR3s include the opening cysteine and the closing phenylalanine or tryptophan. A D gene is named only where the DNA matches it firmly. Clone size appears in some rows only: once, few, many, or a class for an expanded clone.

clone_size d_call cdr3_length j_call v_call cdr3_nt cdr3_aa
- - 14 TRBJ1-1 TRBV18 TGTGCCAGCTCAGGTCTGTCAGGGAACACTGAAGCTTTCTTT CASSGLSGNTEAFF
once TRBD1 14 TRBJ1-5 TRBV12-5 TGTGCTAGTGGCCTCGGACAGGTCAATCAGCCCCAGCATTTT CASGLGQVNQPQHF
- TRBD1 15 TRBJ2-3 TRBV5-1 TGCGCCAGCAGCTTGGCCGGACAGGGGACAGATACGCAGTATTTT CASSLAGQGTDTQYF
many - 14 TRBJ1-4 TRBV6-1 TGTGCCAGCAGTGAATATGGGGCCGGTGAAAAACTGTTTTTT CASSEYGAGEKLFF
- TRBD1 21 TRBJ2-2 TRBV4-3 TGCGCCAGCAGCCAGGTAGTAGATGGGTCCCCACAGGGGGAGAACACCGGGGAGCTGTTTTTT CASSQVVDGSPQGENTGELFF
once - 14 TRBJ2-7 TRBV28 TGTGCCAGCAGTTTACAGGGGGGTAGCTACGAGCAGTACTTC CASSLQGGSYEQYF
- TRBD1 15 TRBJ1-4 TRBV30 TGTGCCTGGAGTGCCCTGGACAGGGGGAGGGAAAAACTGTTTTTT CAWSALDRGREKLFF
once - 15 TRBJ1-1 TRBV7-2 TGTGCCAGCAGCTTAGACGGGGGTTGGGGCACTGAAGCTTTCTTT CASSLDGGWGTEAFF
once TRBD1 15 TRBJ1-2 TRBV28 TGTGCCAGCAGTTTTGGGACAGGGCCTTTCTATGGCTACACCTTC CASSFGTGPFYGYTF
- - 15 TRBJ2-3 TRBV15 TGTGCCACCAGCAGAGAGGGGCTGAGCACAGATACGCAGTATTTT CATSREGLSTDTQYF
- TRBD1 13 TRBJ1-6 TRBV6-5 TGTGCCAGCAGGCGGGACAGGGTCTCACCCCTCCACTTT CASRRDRVSPLHF
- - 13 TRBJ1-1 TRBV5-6 TGTGCCAGCAGTCAAGAGGTAAACTCTGAAGCTTTCTTT CASSQEVNSEAFF
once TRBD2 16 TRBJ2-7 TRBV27 TGTGCCAGCAGGACTCTGAGCGGGGCCCTCTCCTACGAGCAGTACTTC CASRTLSGALSYEQYF
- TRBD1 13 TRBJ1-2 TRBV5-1 TGCGCCAGCAGCTCACAGGGGAGGTATGGCTACACCTTC CASSSQGRYGYTF
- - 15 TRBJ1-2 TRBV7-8 TGTGCCAGCAGCTCCGGGGGGTGGTGGGGAGATGGCTACACCTTC CASSSGGWWGDGYTF
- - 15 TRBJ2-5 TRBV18 TGTGCCAGCTCACCAGCCGGGACACCGAAAGAGACCCAGTACTTC CASSPAGTPKETQYF
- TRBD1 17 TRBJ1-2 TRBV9 TGTGCCAGCAGCGTAGAACAGGGGTGGTACCCAGGCTATGGCTACACCTTC CASSVEQGWYPGYGYTF
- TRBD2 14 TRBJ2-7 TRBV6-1 TGTGCCAGCAGTGAGGGGGGGAGGGCCTACGAGCAGTACTTC CASSEGGRAYEQYF
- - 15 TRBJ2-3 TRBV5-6 TGTGCCAGCAGCTTGGAAGCCTATCTCACAGATACGCAGTATTTT CASSLEAYLTDTQYF
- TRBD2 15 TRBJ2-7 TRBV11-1 TGTGCCAGCAGCTTGTTTCTAGCGGGAGAAAGCGAGCAGTACTTC CASSLFLAGESEQYF
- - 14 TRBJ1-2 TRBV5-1 TGCGCCAGCAGTACTATAGACAGCCTCTATGGCTACACCTTC CASSTIDSLYGYTF
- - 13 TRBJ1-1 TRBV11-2 TGTGCCAGCAGCTTAGACGGGGGGGCGCAGGCTTTCTTT CASSLDGGAQAFF
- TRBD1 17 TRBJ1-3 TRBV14 TGTGCCAGCAGCCGACAGGGGTTAATTAGCTCTGGAAACACCATATATTTT CASSRQGLISSGNTIYF
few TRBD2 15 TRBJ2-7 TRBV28 TGTGCCAGCAGTCCCCGGGGGGTTTTAACCTACGAGCAGTACTTC CASSPRGVLTYEQYF
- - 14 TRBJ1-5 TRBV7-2 TGTGCCAGCACGCGGACTGGGGGCAATCAGCCCCAGCATTTT CASTRTGGNQPQHF
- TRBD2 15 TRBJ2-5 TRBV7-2 TGTGCCAGCAGCTTCAATAGCGGGGGCACAGAGACCCAGTACTTC CASSFNSGGTETQYF
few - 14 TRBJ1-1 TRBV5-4 TGTGCCAGCAGCTGGGGGGATAGGGACACTGAAGCTTTCTTT CASSWGDRDTEAFF
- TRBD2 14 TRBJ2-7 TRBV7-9 TGTGCCAGCAGCCCTAGCGGGGGGGCTCACGAGCAGTACTTC CASSPSGGAHEQYF
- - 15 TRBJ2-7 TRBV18 TGTGCCAGCTCACCCCCGGGATTAGGGTCCTACGAGCAGTACTTC CASSPPGLGSYEQYF
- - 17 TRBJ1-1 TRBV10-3 TGTGCCATCAGTGAGTCGAGCGGGGGGCGGCCTAACACTGAAGCTTTCTTT CAISESSGGRPNTEAFF
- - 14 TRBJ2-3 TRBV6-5 TGTGCCAGCAGCCCCTACAGGGGCACAGATACGCAGTATTTT CASSPYRGTDTQYF
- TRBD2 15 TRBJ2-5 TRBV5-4 TGTGCCAGCAGCTTGGACCCGGGGGGGGAAGAGACCCAGTACTTC CASSLDPGGEETQYF
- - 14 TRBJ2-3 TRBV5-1 TGCGCCAGCAGGTCCCAGGCATCCACAGATACGCAGTATTTT CASRSQASTDTQYF
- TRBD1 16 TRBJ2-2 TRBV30 TGTGCCTGGAGTGAGTTGAGGGGGCGCAAAATCGGGGAGCTGTTTTTT CAWSELRGRKIGELFF
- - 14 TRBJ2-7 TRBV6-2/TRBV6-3 TGTGCCAGCAGTTATGGGGACACCTACTACGAGCAGTACTTC CASSYGDTYYEQYF
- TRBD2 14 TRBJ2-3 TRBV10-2 TGCGCCAGCATGGCTAGCGGTAGCACAGATACGCAGTATTTT CASMASGSTDTQYF
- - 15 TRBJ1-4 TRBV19 TGTGCCAGTAGTATCCAGGCAGCAGGCAATGAAAAACTGTTTTTT CASSIQAAGNEKLFF
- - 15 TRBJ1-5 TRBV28 TGTGCCAGCAGTTCCCCCCTCTATAGCAATCAGCCCCAGCATTTT CASSSPLYSNQPQHF
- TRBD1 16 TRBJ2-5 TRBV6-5 TGTGCCAGCAGTTCAGAAGGACAGGGCACAATGGGGACCCAGTACTTC CASSSEGQGTMGTQYF
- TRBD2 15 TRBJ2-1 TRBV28 TGTGCCAGCAGCCCCCCTAGCGGGGGTTACAATGAGCAGTTCTTC CASSPPSGGYNEQFF
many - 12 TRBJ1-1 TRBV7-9 TGTGCCAGCAGCCAGGGGAACACTGAAGCTTTCTTT CASSQGNTEAFF
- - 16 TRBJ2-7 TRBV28 TGTGCCAGCAGTCTATACTACAACGATCGTCCTTACGAGCAGTACTTC CASSLYYNDRPYEQYF
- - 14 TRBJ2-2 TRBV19 TGTGCCAGTAGGGGGGCTGCGAACACCGGGGAGCTGTTTTTT CASRGAANTGELFF
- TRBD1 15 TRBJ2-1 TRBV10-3 TGTGCCATCAGAGGGACAGGGGAGGCCTACAATGAGCAGTTCTTC CAIRGTGEAYNEQFF
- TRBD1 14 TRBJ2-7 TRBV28 TGTGCCAGCAGCACTCGGGACAGGGGCAACGAGCAGTACTTC CASSTRDRGNEQYF
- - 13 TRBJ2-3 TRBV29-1 TGCAGCGTTGAATTTGTGGGAGCGGGTCCGCAGTATTTT CSVEFVGAGPQYF
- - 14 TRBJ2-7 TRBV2 TGTGCCAGCAGCGGCGATTCTAGTTCCTACGAGCAGTACTTC CASSGDSSSYEQYF
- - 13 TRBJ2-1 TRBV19 TGTGCCAGTAGTATAGTTGCGGGAACTGAGCAGTTCTTC CASSIVAGTEQFF
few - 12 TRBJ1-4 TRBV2 TGTGCCAGCAGCCGAGGCCCTGAAAAACTGTTTTTT CASSRGPEKLFF
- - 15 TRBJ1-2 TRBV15 TGTGCCACCAGCAGCCCCTTACAGGCCCCATATGGCTACACCTTC CATSSPLQAPYGYTF